This T cell receptor beta chain appears in the sequencing data of a study of T cells after yellow fever vaccination. By 5'RACE template switching, TCR cDNA was produced, with a universal primer site and UMIs added in the process. TCRdb re-derived calls from the 5' RACE reads in MiXCR, one entry per CDR3 protein. The table has about 510,000 distinct CDR3 sequences, roughly a fifth seen once. On this clonotype itself: Antigen: not known.

CDR3 size: 16 residues. J gave up 5 bases and V 0 bases, and 9 bases lay outside the gene matches. CDR1 DFQATT and CDR2 SNEGSKA come from the germline V gene (reference sequence). General study findings and limits: Among primary-vaccination clones, most reappeared after the booster, at around 97% for CD4 and approximately 88% for CD8.

The rearrangement joins TRBV20-1 to TRBJ2-1, with 8 bases lining up with TRBD2. Sequences were derived from PBMCs, sampled roughly 20 days after the first yellow fever vaccination. This TCR was recovered from a man between 18 and 29 years old who received the YFV17D yellow fever vaccine. The CDR3 DNA sequence: TGCAGTGCTAGAGATCGTAGGCGGGGGGCTCACAATGAGCAGTTCTTC. It encodes CSARDRRRGAHNEQFF.